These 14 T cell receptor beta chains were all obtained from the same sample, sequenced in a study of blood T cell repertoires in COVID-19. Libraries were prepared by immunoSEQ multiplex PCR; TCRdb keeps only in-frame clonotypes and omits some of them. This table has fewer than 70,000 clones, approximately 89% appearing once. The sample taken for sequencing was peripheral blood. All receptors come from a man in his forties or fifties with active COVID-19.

For the CDR3, the DNA is TGCGCCAGCAGCTTGGAGGGACACCCTAACACTGAAGCTTTCTTT. The encoded protein is CASSLEGHPNTEAFF. The chain couples TRBV5-1 to TRBJ1-1; tentatively, D is TRBD1 (6 bases). Trimming took off 0 bases at V and 2 bases at J, with 11 bases between the two ends. The germline V gene has CDR1 SGHRS and CDR2 YFSETQ. This CDR3 region has 15 residues.

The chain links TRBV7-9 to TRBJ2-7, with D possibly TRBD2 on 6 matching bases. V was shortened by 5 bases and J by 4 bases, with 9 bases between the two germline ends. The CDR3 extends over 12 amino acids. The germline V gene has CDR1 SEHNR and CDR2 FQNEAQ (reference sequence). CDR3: CASSGTFYEQYF. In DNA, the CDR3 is TGTGCCAGCAGCGGGACTTTTTACGAGCAGTACTTC.

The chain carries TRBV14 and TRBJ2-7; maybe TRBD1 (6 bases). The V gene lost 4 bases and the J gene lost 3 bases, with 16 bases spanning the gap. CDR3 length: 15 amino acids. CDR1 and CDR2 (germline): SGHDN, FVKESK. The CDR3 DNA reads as TGTGCCAGCAGCCCACGGACAGCCCGAGACTACGAGCAGTACTTC. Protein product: CASSPRTARDYEQYF.

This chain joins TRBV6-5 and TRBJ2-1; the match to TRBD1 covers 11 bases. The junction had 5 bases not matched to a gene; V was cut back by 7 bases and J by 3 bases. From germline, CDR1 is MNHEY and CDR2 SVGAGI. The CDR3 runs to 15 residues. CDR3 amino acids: CASTPGTGGYNEQFF. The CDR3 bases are TGTGCCAGCACGCCCGGGACAGGGGGCTACAATGAGCAGTTCTTC.

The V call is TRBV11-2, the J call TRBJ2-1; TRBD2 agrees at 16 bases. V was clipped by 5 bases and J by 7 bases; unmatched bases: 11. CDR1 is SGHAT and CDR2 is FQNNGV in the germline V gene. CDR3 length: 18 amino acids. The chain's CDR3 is CASSGPGLAGGIANEQFF. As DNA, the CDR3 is TGTGCCAGCAGCGGTCCGGGACTAGCGGGGGGGATTGCGAATGAGCAGTTCTTC.

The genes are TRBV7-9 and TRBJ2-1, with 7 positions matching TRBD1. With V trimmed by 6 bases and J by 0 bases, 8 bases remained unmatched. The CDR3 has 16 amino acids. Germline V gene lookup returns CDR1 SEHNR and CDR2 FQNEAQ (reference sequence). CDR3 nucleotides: TGTGCCAGCAGACCTACAACAGGGGACTCCTACAATGAGCAGTTCTTC. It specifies CASRPTTGDSYNEQFF.

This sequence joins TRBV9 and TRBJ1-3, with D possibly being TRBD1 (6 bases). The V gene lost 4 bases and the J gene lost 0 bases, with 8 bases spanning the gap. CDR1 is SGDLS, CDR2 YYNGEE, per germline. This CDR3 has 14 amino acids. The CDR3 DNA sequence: TGTGCCAGCAGCCTGGACAGCTCTGGAAACACCATATATTTT. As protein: CASSLDSSGNTIYF.

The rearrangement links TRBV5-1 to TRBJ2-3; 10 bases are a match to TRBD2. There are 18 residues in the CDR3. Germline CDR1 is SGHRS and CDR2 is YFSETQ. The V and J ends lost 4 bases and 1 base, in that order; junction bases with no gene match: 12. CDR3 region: CASSPLGIAGGGTDTQYF. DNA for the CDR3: TGCGCCAGCAGCCCCCTAGGGATAGCGGGAGGAGGCACAGATACGCAGTATTTT.

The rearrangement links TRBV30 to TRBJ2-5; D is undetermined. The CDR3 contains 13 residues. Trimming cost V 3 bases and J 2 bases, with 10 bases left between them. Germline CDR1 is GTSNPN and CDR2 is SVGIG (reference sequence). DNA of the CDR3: TGTGCCTGGAGGGCGGCCGGACAAGAGACCCAGTACTTC. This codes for CAWRAAGQETQYF. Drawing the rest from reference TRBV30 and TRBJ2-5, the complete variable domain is SQTIHQWPATLVQPVGSPLSLECTVEGTSNPNLYWYRQAAGRGLQLLFYSVGIGQISSEVPQNLSASRPQDRQFILSSKKLLLSDSGFYLCAWRAAGQETQYFGPGTRLLVL.

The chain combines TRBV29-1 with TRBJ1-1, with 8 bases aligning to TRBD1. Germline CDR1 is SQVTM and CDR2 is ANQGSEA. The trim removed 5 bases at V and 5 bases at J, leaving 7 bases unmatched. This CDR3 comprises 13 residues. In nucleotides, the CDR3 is TGCAGCGTTTCAGGACAGGGAGGGACTGAAGCTTTCTTT. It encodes CSVSGQGGTEAFF.

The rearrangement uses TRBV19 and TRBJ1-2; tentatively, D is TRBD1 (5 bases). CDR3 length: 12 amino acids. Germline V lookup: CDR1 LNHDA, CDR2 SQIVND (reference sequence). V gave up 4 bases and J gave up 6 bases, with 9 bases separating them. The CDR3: CASSKQENGYTF. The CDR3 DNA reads TGTGCCAGTAGTAAACAGGAGAATGGCTACACCTTC.

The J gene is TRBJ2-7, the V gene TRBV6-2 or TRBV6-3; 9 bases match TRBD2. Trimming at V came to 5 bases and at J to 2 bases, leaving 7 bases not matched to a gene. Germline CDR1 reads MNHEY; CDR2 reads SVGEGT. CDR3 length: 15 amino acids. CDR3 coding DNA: TGTGCCAGCAGTCTAGCAGCGGGAGGCGCCTACGAGCAGTACTTC. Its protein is CASSLAAGGAYEQYF.

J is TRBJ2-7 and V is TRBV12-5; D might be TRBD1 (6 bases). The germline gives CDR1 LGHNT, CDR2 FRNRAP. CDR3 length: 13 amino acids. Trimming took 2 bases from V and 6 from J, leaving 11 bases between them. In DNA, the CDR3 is TGTGCTAGTGGTTTGACGACAGGTTCCGAGCAGTACTTC. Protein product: CASGLTTGSEQYF.

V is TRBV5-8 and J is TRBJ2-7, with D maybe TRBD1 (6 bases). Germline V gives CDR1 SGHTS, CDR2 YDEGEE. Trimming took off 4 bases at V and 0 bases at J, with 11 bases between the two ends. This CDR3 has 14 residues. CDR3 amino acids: CASSRMGASYEQYF. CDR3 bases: TGTGCCAGCAGCCGCATGGGGGCCTCCTACGAGCAGTACTTC.